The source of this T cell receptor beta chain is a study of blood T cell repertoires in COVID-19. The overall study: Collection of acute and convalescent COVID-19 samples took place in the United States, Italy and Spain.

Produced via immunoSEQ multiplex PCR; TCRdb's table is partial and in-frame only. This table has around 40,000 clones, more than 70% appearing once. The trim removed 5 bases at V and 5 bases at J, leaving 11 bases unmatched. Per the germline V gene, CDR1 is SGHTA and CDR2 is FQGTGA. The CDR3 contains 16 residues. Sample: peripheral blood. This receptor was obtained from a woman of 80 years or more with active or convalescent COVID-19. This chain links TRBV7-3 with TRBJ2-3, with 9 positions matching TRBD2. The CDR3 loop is CASSPLGGRGVDTQYF. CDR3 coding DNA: TGTGCCAGCAGCCCCCTGGGCGGGAGGGGAGTAGATACGCAGTATTTT.